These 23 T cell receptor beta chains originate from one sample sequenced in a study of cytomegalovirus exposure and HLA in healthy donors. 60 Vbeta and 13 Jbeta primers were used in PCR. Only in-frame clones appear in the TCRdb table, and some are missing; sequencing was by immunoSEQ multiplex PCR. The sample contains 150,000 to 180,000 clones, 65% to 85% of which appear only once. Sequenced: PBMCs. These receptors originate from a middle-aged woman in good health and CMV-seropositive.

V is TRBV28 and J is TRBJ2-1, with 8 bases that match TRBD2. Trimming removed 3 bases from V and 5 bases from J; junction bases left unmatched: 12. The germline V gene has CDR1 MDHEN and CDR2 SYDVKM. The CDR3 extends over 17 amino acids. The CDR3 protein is CASSFPPRAGGDNEQFF. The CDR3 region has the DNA TGTGCCAGCAGTTTTCCCCCCCGGGCGGGAGGTGACAATGAGCAGTTCTTC.

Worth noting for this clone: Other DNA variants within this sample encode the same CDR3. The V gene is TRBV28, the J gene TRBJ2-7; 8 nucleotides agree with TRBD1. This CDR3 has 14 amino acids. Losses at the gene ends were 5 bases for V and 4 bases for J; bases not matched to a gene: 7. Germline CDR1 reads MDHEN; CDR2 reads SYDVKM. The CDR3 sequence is CASSRQGNSYEQYF. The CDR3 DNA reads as TGTGCCAGCAGTCGACAGGGGAATTCTTACGAGCAGTACTTC.

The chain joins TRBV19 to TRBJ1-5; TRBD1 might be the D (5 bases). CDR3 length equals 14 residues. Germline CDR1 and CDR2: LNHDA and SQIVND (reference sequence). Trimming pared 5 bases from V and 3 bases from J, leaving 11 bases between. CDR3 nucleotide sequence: TGTGCCAGTAGTGCTGACGGACACAATCAGCCCCAGCATTTT. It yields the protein CASSADGHNQPQHF.

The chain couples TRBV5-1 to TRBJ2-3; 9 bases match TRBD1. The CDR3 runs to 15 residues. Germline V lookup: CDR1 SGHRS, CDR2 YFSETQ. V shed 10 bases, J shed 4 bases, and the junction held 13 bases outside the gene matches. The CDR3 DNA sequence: TGCGCCGCCCGGATTGGGGACAGGGTAGCAGATACGCAGTATTTT. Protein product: CAARIGDRVADTQYF.

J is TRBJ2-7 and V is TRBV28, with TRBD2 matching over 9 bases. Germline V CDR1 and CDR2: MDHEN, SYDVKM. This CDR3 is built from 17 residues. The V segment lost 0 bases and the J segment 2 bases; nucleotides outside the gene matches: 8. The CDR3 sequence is CASSLWGSGSPTYEQYF. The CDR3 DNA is TGTGCCAGCAGTTTATGGGGTAGCGGGAGTCCCACCTACGAGCAGTACTTC. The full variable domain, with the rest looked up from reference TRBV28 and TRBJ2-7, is DVKVTQSSRYLVKRTGEKVFLECVQDMDHENMFWYRQDPGLGLRLIYFSYDVKMKEKGDIPEGYSVSREKKERFSLILESASTNQTSMYLCASSLWGSGSPTYEQYFGPGTRLTVT.

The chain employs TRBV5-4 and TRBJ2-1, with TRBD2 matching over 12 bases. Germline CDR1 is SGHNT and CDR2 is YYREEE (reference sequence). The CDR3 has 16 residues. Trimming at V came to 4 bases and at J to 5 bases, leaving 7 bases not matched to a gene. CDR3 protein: CASSPNGLAGNNEQFF. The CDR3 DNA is TGTGCCAGCAGCCCGAACGGACTAGCGGGGAACAATGAGCAGTTCTTC.

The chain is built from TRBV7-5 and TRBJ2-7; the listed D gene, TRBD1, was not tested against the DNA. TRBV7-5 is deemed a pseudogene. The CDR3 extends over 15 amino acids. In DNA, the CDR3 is TGTGTCAGAAGCTTAGGGGGACAGGGGGATTACGAGCAGTACTTC. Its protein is CVRSLGGQGDYEQYF.

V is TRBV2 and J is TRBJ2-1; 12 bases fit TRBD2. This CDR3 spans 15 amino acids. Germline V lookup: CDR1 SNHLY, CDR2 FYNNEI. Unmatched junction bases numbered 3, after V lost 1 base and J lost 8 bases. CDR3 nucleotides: TGTGCCAGCAGTGAAGGACTAGCGGGAGTATATGAGCAGTTCTTC. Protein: CASSEGLAGVYEQFF. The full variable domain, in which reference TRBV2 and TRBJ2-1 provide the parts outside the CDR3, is EPEVTQTPSHQVTQMGQEVILRCVPISNHLYFYWYRQILGQKVEFLVSFYNNEISEKSEIFDDQFSVERPDGSNFTLKIRSTKLEDSAMYFCASSEGLAGVYEQFFGPGTRLTVL.

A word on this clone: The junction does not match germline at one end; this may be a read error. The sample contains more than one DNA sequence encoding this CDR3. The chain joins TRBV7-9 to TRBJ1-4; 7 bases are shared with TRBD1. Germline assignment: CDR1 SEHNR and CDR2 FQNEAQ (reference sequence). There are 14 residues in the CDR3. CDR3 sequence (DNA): TGTGCCAGCAGCTTCGACAGGGAGGATGAAAAACTATTTTTT. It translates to CASSFDREDEKLFF.

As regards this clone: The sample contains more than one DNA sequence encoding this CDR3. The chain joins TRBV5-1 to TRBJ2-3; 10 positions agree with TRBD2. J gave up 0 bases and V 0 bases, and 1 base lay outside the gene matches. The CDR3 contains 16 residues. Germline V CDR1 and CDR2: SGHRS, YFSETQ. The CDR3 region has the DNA TGCGCCAGCAGCTTGGGGACTAGCGGTAGCACAGATACGCAGTATTTT. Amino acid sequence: CASSLGTSGSTDTQYF.

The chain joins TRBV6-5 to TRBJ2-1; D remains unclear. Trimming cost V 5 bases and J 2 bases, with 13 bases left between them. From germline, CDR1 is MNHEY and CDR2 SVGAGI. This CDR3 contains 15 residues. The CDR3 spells CASSLTPKPYNEQFF. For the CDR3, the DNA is TGTGCCAGCAGTCTGACACCGAAGCCCTACAATGAGCAGTTCTTC.

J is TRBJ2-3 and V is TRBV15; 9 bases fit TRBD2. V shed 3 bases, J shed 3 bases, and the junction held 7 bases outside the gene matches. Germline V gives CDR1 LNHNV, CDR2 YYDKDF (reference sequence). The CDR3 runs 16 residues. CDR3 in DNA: TGTGCCACCAGCAGGAGATTAGCGGGAGCAACAGATACGCAGTATTTT. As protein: CATSRRLAGATDTQYF. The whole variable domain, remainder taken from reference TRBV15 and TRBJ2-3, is DAMVIQNPRYQVTQFGKPVTLSCSQTLNHNVMYWYQQKSSQAPKLLFHYYDKDFNNEADTPDNFQSRRPNTSFCFLDIRSPGLGDTAMYLCATSRRLAGATDTQYFGPGTRLTVL.

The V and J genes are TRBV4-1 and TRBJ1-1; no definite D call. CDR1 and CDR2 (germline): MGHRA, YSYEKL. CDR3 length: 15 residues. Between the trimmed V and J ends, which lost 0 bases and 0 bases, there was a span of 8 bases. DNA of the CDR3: TGCGCCAGCAGCCAAGATGAAAACTTGAACACTGAAGCTTTCTTT. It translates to CASSQDENLNTEAFF.

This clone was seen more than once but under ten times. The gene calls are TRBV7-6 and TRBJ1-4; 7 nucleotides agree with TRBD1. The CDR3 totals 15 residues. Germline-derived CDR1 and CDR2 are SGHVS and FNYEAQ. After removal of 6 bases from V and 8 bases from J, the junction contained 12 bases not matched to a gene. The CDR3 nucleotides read TGTGCCAGCAGTCAGTTAACGGGACAGAACGAAAAACTGTTTTTT. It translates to CASSQLTGQNEKLFF.

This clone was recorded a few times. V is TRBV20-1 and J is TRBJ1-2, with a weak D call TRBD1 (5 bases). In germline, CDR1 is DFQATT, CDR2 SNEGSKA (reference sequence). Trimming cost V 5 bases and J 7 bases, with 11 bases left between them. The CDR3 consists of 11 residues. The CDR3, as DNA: TGCAGTGCTCAGGCAGGGCTTGGCTACACCTTC. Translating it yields CSAQAGLGYTF.

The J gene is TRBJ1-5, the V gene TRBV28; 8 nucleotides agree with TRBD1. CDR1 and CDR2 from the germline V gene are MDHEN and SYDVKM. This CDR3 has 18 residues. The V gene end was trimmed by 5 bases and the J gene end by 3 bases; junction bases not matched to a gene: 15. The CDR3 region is CASSRQGSRPSSNQPQHF. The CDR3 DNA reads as TGTGCCAGCAGTCGACAGGGGTCTCGGCCCTCCTCCAATCAGCCCCAGCATTTT.

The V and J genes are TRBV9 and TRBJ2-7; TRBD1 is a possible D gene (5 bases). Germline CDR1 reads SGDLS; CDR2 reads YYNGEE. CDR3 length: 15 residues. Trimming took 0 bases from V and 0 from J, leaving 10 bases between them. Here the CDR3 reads CASSVEPGNSYEQYF. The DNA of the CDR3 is TGTGCCAGCAGCGTAGAGCCAGGGAACTCCTACGAGCAGTACTTC. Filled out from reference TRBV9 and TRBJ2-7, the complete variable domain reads DSGVTQTPKHLITATGQRVTLRCSPRSGDLSVYWYQQSLDQGLQFLIQYYNGEERAKGNILERFSAQQFPDLHSELNLSSLELGDSALYFCASSVEPGNSYEQYFGPGTRLTVT.

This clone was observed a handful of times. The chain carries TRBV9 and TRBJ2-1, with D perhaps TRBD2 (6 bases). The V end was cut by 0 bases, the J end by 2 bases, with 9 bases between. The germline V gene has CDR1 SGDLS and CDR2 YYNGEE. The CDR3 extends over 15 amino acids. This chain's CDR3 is CASSVAPGAYNEQFF. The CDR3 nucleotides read TGTGCCAGCAGCGTAGCTCCGGGAGCCTACAATGAGCAGTTCTTC.

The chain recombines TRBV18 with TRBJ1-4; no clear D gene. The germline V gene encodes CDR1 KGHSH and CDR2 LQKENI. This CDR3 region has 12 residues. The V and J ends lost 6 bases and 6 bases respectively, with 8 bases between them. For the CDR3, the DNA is TGTGCCAGCTCTGTCCCTCATGAAAAACTGTTTTTT. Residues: CASSVPHEKLFF.

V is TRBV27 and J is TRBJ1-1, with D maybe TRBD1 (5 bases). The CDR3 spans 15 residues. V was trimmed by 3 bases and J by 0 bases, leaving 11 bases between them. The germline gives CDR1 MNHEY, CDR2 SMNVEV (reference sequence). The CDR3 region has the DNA TGTGCCAGCAGTTTTGACAGTTTCCTGAACACTGAAGCTTTCTTT. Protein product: CASSFDSFLNTEAFF.

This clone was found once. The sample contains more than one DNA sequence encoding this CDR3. The CDR3 region is CASSITGNTEAFF. The CDR3 bases are TGTGCCAGTAGTATCACAGGTAACACTGAAGCTTTCTTT. J is TRBJ1-1 and V is TRBV19, with D perhaps matching TRBD1 (5 bases). In germline, CDR1 is LNHDA, CDR2 SQIVND (reference sequence). The CDR3 length is 13 residues. The germline V and J ends were trimmed by 3 bases and 2 bases, with 7 bases remaining between them.

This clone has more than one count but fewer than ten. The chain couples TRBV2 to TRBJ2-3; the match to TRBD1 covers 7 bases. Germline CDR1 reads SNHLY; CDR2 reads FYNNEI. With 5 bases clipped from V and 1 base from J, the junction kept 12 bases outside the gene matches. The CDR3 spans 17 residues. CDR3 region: CASSPITGATGTDTQYF. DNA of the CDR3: TGTGCCAGCAGTCCGATAACAGGGGCGACGGGCACAGATACGCAGTATTTT.

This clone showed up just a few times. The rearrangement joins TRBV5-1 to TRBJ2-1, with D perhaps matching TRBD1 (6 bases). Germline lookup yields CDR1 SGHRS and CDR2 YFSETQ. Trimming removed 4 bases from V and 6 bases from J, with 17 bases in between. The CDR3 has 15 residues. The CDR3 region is CASSTRQAQGNEQFF. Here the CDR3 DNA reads TGCGCCAGCAGCACCCGACAGGCCCAGGGCAATGAGCAGTTCTTC.